Described below is a single T cell receptor (beta chain) sequence and its context. Looked up from germline, CDR1 is SEHNR and CDR2 is FQNEAQ (reference sequence). The CDR3 consists of 17 residues. V lost 5 bases to trimming and J lost 3 bases, with 22 bases between them. The data were taken from a study of blood T cell repertoires in COVID-19. At the level of the study: Whether acute or convalescent, the COVID-19 samples came from the United States, Italy and Spain. In each case, the material was cDNA or gDNA derived from T cells, B-cell-depleted T cells, or PBMCs.

Authors' processing steps: Estimation of nucleated cell counts was performed using reference gene primer amplification. TCRdb's table, derived via immunoSEQ multiplex PCR, lists solely in-frame clones and lacks some. That table supplies the V and J calls and clone size; D and trimming were determined from the DNA. The sample yields around 250,000 clones, about nine tenths seen once. The sample comprised peripheral blood. The origin of this receptor is a woman aged 25-40 years with active or convalescent COVID-19. The J gene is TRBJ1-2, the V gene TRBV7-9; D not certain. CDR3: CASSTYPPREGDYGYTF. CDR3 coding DNA: TGTGCCAGCAGCACCTACCCCCCGCGGGAGGGAGACTATGGCTACACCTTC.